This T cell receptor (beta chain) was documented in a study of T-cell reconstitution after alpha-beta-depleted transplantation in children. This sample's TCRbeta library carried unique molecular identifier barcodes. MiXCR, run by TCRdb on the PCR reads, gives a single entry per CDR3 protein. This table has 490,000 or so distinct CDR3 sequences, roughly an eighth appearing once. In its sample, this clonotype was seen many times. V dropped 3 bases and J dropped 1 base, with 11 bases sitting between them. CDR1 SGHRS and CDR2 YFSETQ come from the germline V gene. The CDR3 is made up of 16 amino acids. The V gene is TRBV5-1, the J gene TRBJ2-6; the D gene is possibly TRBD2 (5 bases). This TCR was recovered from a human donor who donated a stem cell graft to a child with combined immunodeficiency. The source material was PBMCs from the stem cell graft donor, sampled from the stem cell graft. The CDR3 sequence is CASSYRTASGANVLTF. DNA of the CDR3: TGCGCCAGCAGCTACCGGACTGCATCTGGGGCCAACGTCCTGACTTTC.